One sample yielded the 26 T cell receptor beta chains listed below, sequenced in a study of T-cell reconstitution after alpha-beta-depleted transplantation in children. TCRbeta library preparation incorporated unique molecular identifiers. MiXCR, applied by TCRdb to the PCR reads, yields one record per CDR3 protein. The data show around 380,000 distinct CDR3 sequences, 11% seen once. The source material was PBMCs from the stem cell graft donor, sampled from the stem cell graft. Receptors were obtained from a human donor who donated a stem cell graft to a child with acute myeloid leukemia.

This clonotype was observed many times. This chain links TRBV7-9 with TRBJ2-1; 7 nucleotides line up with TRBD2. The CDR3 is 14 residues long. Germline V gene data show CDR1 as SEHNR and CDR2 as FQNEAQ (reference sequence). J gave up 6 bases and V 5 bases, and 7 bases lay outside the gene matches. The CDR3 spells CASSPKRTSNEQFF. As DNA, the CDR3 is TGTGCCAGCAGCCCCAAACGGACTAGCAATGAGCAGTTCTTC.

The chain uses TRBV10-3 and TRBJ1-6; 7 nucleotides agree with TRBD1. Trimming took 2 bases from V and 7 from J; bases not matched to a gene: 8. CDR1 ENHRY and CDR2 SYGVKD come from the germline V gene. The CDR3 length is 16 residues. As DNA, the CDR3 is TGTGCCATCAGTGAGGACCTTGGGACAGACAATTCACCCCTCCACTTT. It yields the protein CAISEDLGTDNSPLHF.

This clonotype was seen ten or more times. V is TRBV29-1 and J is TRBJ2-6; 7 bases match TRBD1. The CDR3 consists of 18 residues. With V trimmed by 2 bases and J by 0 bases, 10 bases remained unmatched. CDR1 and CDR2 from the germline V gene are SQVTM and ANQGSEA. This chain's CDR3 is CSVESPGTEISGANVLTF. As DNA, the CDR3 is TGCAGCGTTGAAAGCCCCGGGACAGAAATCTCTGGGGCCAACGTCCTGACTTTC.

The chain couples TRBV24-1 to TRBJ2-1, with 7 bases fitting TRBD2. The CDR3 contains 18 residues. Germline assignment: CDR1 KGHDR and CDR2 SFDVKD. The V segment lost 9 bases and the J segment 5 bases; nucleotides outside the gene matches: 21. The CDR3 loop is CATAKITHEFAGDNEQFF. In nucleotides, the CDR3 is TGTGCCACCGCCAAGATAACCCACGAGTTTGCGGGGGACAATGAGCAGTTCTTC.

In its sample, this clonotype was seen many times. The chain has TRBV18 and TRBJ2-3; 9 positions agree with TRBD1. Looked up from germline, CDR1 is KGHSH and CDR2 is LQKENI. V was pared by 3 bases and J by 2 bases, with 3 bases of the junction left unmatched. CDR3 length equals 15 residues. CDR3 sequence reads: CASSPNRGLTDTQYF. The CDR3 DNA reads as TGTGCCAGCTCACCGAACAGGGGGCTCACAGATACGCAGTATTTT.

This clonotype was seen a handful of times. The chain links TRBV20-1 to TRBJ2-7; 9 nucleotides match TRBD1. Germline lookup yields CDR1 DFQATT and CDR2 SNEGSKA (reference sequence). The CDR3 loop spans 12 amino acids. CDR3 region: CSARYAGDRVTV. DNA of the CDR3: TGCAGTGCTAGATACGCCGGGGACAGGGTTACGGTC.

In this sample, this clonotype turned up many times. The rearrangement joins TRBV9 to TRBJ2-7; 7 bases line up with TRBD1. Per the germline V gene, CDR1 is SGDLS and CDR2 is YYNGEE. The CDR3 covers 17 residues. The V gene end was trimmed by 4 bases and the J gene end by 0 bases; junction bases not matched to a gene: 13. The DNA for the CDR3 is TGTGCCAGCAGCACCAGGGCAGGGGGAGTTCCCTCCTACGAGCAGTACTTC. Residues: CASSTRAGGVPSYEQYF.

This clonotype occurred a few times. The DNA for the CDR3 is TGCGCCAGCTGCCTGGGCGGGAGCTCCTACAATGAGCAGTTCTTC. Translated: CASCLGGSSYNEQFF. V is TRBV5-1 and J is TRBJ2-1; TRBD2 aligns across 7 bases. Germline lookup yields CDR1 SGHRS and CDR2 YFSETQ. The CDR3 runs 15 residues. After removal of 7 bases from V and 0 bases from J, the junction contained 7 bases not matched to a gene.

The gene calls are TRBV11-2 and TRBJ2-3; TRBD2 matches at 8 bases. Germline values: CDR1 SGHAT, CDR2 FQNNGV. The CDR3 is made up of 18 amino acids. V lost 4 bases to trimming and J lost 2 bases; unmatched junction nucleotides: 14. CDR3 loop: CASSSTSGDPPNTDTQYF. CDR3 DNA: TGTGCCAGCAGCTCCACTAGCGGAGATCCCCCGAACACAGATACGCAGTATTTT.

The chain links TRBV5-1 to TRBJ1-6; TRBD1 matches at 8 bases. The trim removed 0 bases at V and 12 bases at J, leaving 11 bases unmatched. The CDR3 is 16 amino acids. The germline CDR1 and CDR2 sequences are SGHRS and YFSETQ. The CDR3 protein is CASSLGPGTGTGPLHF. In nucleotides, the CDR3 is TGCGCCAGCAGCTTGGGGCCCGGGACAGGAACTGGACCCCTCCACTTT.

The genes are TRBV20-1 and TRBJ1-1; perhaps TRBD1 as D (5 bases). CDR1 and CDR2 (germline): DFQATT, SNEGSKA (reference sequence). V shed 1 base and J shed 0 bases, with 9 bases lying between them. This CDR3 comprises 14 residues. CDR3 nucleotides: TGCAGTGCTAGAGCGGCAGGGATGAACACTGAAGCTTTCTTT. Translation gives CSARAAGMNTEAFF.

This clonotype was counted a few times. V and J are TRBV5-6 and TRBJ2-1, with D possibly called TRBD1 or TRBD2 (5 bases each). The CDR3 is 16 amino acids. Trimming shortened V by 3 bases and J by 5 bases, and 18 bases separated the two germline ends. Germline CDR1 and CDR2: SGHDT and YYEEEE. CDR3 sequence: CASSSLGRQSHNEQFF. For the CDR3, the DNA is TGTGCCAGCAGCTCACTGGGACGACAGAGCCACAATGAGCAGTTCTTC. Full variable domain (rest looked up from reference TRBV5-6 and TRBJ2-1): DAGVTQSPTHLIKTRGQQVTLRCSPKSGHDTVSWYQQALGQGPQFIFQYYEEEERQRGNFPDRFSGHQFPNYSSELNVNALLLGDSALYLCASSSLGRQSHNEQFFGPGTRLTVL.

Ten or more counts support this clonotype. The chain combines TRBV29-1 with TRBJ1-1, with 7 nucleotides matching TRBD1. CDR3 length equals 13 residues. Germline V CDR1 and CDR2: SQVTM, ANQGSEA. The V and J ends lost 7 bases and 5 bases, in that order; junction bases with no gene match: 10. The CDR3: CSGVQGEGTEAFF. In DNA form, the CDR3 reads TGCAGCGGAGTGCAGGGGGAAGGTACTGAAGCTTTCTTT.

In this sample, this clonotype turned up many times. CDR3 amino acids: CASSVTSWDEQFF. CDR3 coding DNA: TGTGCCAGCAGCGTTACTAGCTGGGATGAGCAGTTCTTC. The chain is built from TRBV9 and TRBJ2-1; D is possibly TRBD2 (6 bases). V dropped 2 bases and J dropped 8 bases, with 11 bases sitting between them. Per germline, CDR1 SGDLS and CDR2 YYNGEE. This CDR3 contains 13 residues.

This clonotype was seen a few times. The chain recombines TRBV20-1 with TRBJ1-6; possibly TRBD1 for D (5 bases). Trimming shortened V by 4 bases and J by 5 bases, and 9 bases separated the two germline ends. The CDR3 has 13 residues. Germline V lookup: CDR1 DFQATT, CDR2 SNEGSKA (reference sequence). The CDR3 is CSAIGTHNSPLHF. CDR3 bases: TGCAGTGCTATAGGGACCCATAATTCACCCCTCCACTTT.

This clonotype was found a few times. The chain uses TRBV20-1 and TRBJ2-1; TRBD2 aligns across 12 bases. The CDR3 is 17 residues long. Germline-derived CDR1 and CDR2 are DFQATT and SNEGSKA (reference sequence). The V gene end was trimmed by 0 bases and the J gene end by 9 bases; junction bases not matched to a gene: 12. The CDR3 loop is CSARDSSGGAGNPEQFF. Here the CDR3 DNA reads TGCAGTGCTAGAGATTCTAGCGGGGGGGCAGGTAATCCTGAGCAGTTCTTC.

Turning to this clonotype: The junction and the germline gene differ at one end; a read error may be behind it. This chain links TRBV12-3 or TRBV12-4 with TRBJ2-2, with TRBD2 matching over 9 bases. The CDR3 is 15 amino acids. The CDR3 nucleotides read TGTGCCAGCAGTTTTGCGGGGGGGCGGACCGTGGAGCTGTTTTTT. Encoded protein: CASSFAGGRTVELFF.

This clonotype was seen a handful of times. V gene TRBV5-1 combines with J gene TRBJ2-1; tentatively, D is TRBD2 (6 bases). The V gene lost 3 bases and the J gene lost 6 bases, with 13 bases spanning the gap. Germline CDR1 SGHRS, CDR2 YFSETQ. The CDR3 is made up of 14 amino acids. CDR3 sequence (DNA): TGCGCCAGCAGCTCGGCACTAGCATCCAATGAGCAGTTCTTC. It is translated as CASSSALASNEQFF.

The chain combines TRBV20-1 with TRBJ2-1, with D unclear. From germline, CDR1 is DFQATT and CDR2 SNEGSKA (reference sequence). V was clipped by 0 bases and J by 6 bases, with 12 bases between them. The CDR3 sequence is 14 residues long. Here the CDR3 reads CSARDSARSNEQFF. The CDR3 DNA is TGCAGTGCTAGAGATTCGGCGAGGAGCAATGAGCAGTTCTTC.

The CDR3, as DNA: TGTGCCAGCAGCTTGGCACCCGAGATGAACACTGAAGCTTTCTTT. Protein sequence: CASSLAPEMNTEAFF. The chain joins TRBV5-6 to TRBJ1-1, with D uncertain. The germline gives CDR1 SGHDT, CDR2 YYEEEE. V was cut by 0 bases and J by 0 bases, with 9 bases left in between. CDR3 length equals 15 residues.

This rearrangement joins TRBV3-1 to TRBJ2-1; 13 nucleotides line up with TRBD2. J gave up 2 bases and V 5 bases, and 6 bases lay outside the gene matches. From germline, CDR1 is LGHDT and CDR2 YNNKEL (reference sequence). The CDR3 spans 17 residues. The CDR3 region has the DNA TGTGCCAGCAGCACCCCACTAGCGGGAGGGCCCTACAATGAGCAGTTCTTC. It specifies CASSTPLAGGPYNEQFF.

This clonotype was observed a few times. The chain carries TRBV12-3 or TRBV12-4 and TRBJ2-3, with no clear D. The CDR3 contains 13 residues. Trimming removed 5 bases at V and 1 base at J, with 7 bases between. Here the CDR3 reads CASSLHRTDTQYF. CDR3 DNA: TGTGCCAGCAGTCTCCATCGCACAGATACGCAGTATTTT.

V is TRBV12-3 or TRBV12-4 and J is TRBJ2-2, with TRBD1 matching 10 bases. This CDR3 is built from 16 residues. The junction had 10 bases not matched to a gene; V was cut back by 6 bases and J by 6 bases. CDR3 region: CASSLEGQGIPGELFF. Written as DNA, the CDR3 is TGTGCCAGCAGCCTCGAGGGACAGGGGATTCCCGGGGAGCTGTTTTTT.

The chain joins TRBV9 to TRBJ2-5, with 10 nucleotides matching TRBD1. After removal of 4 bases from V and 8 bases from J, the junction contained 20 bases not matched to a gene. The CDR3 is made up of 18 amino acids. Germline CDR1 SGDLS, CDR2 YYNGEE. The CDR3 DNA is TGTGCCAGCAGCCCCTCCGGGGGACAGGGGATTTCCGGGGGAACCCAGTACTTC. It yields the protein CASSPSGGQGISGGTQYF.

V is TRBV20-1 and J is TRBJ2-1; no clear D gene. Germline CDR1 and CDR2: DFQATT and SNEGSKA (reference sequence). This CDR3 spans 15 amino acids. Trimming removed 5 bases at V and 3 bases at J, with 17 bases between. The CDR3 loop is CSAVQPRVHYNEQFF. CDR3 DNA sequence: TGCAGTGCTGTACAACCCCGGGTCCACTACAATGAGCAGTTCTTC.

This chain links TRBV20-1 with TRBJ1-2; possibly TRBD1 for D (6 bases). Trimming pared 0 bases from V and 7 bases from J, leaving 12 bases between. The CDR3 has 13 residues. Germline V gene data show CDR1 as DFQATT and CDR2 as SNEGSKA (reference sequence). The CDR3 DNA sequence: TGCAGTGCTAGAGAGACAGGATACGGTGGCTACACCTTC. It codes for CSARETGYGGYTF.